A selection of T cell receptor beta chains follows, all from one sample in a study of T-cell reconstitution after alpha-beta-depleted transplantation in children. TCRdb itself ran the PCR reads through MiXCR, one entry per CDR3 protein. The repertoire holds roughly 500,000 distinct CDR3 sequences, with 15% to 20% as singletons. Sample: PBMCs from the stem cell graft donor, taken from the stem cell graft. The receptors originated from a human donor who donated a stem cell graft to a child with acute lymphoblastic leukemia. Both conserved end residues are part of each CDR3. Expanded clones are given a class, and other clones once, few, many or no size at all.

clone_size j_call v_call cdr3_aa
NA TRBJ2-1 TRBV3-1 CASSQIRNEQFF
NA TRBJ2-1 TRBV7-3 CASTRTSGTDNEQFF
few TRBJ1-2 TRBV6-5 CASSFLDPDPNYGYTF
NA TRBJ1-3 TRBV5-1 CASSGKDTVLGNTIYF
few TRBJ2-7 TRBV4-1 CASSQDSGLMAYEQYF
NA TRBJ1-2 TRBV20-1 CSARDRGAAGYTF
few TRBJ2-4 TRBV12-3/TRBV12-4 CASRIRGSKNIQYF
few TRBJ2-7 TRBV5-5 CASSFPGGGEQYF
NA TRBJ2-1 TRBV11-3 CASSLTQRGEQFF
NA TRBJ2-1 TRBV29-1 CSVKGTSGTLYNEQFF
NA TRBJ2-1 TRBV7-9 CASHGRYNEQFF
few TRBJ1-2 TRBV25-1 CASRYRGTNYGYTF
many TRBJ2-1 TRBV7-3 CASSLGLGRDEQFF
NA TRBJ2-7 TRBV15 CATSPGVAGEIYEQYF
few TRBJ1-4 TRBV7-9 CASSATTPRGTNEKLFF
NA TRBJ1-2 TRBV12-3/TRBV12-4 CASSLGGTGYGYTF
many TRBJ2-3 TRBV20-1 CSAREAGNTQYF
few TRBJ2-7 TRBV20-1 CSAGAPRASESYEQYF
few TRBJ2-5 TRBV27 CASSSWGSGSETQYF
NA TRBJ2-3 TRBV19 CASSRVAGRDTQYF
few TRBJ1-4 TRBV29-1 CSVEKGEKLFF
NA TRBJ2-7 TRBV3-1 CASSQVTRNGEQYF
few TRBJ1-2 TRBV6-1 CASSESPSDRFYGYTF
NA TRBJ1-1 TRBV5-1 CASSPPGGAVNTEAFF
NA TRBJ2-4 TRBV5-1 CASSLTGDGNSQYF
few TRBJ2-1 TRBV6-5 CASSYSGAGGGNEQFF
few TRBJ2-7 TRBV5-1 CASSQRDIKF
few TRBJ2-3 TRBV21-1 CASSKPPSTSGRPNCTDTQYF
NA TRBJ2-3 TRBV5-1 CASSSPRTSGDTDTQYF
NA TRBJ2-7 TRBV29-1 CSTLSQGSIPYEQYF
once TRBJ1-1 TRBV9 CASSHPQGAGTEAFF
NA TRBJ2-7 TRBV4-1 CASSQERTSGRYEQYF
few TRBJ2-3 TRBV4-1 CASSQEPGLAADTQYF
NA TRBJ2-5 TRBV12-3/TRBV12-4 CASSLEIVDAQYF
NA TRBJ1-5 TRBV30 CAWSLHSGGPQHF
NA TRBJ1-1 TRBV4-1 CASSQGQTSEAFF
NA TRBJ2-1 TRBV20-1 CSARMTQVREISSYNEQFF
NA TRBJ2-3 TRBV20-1 CSADSSGGAVNYSTDTQYF
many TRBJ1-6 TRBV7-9 CASSLLNSPLHF